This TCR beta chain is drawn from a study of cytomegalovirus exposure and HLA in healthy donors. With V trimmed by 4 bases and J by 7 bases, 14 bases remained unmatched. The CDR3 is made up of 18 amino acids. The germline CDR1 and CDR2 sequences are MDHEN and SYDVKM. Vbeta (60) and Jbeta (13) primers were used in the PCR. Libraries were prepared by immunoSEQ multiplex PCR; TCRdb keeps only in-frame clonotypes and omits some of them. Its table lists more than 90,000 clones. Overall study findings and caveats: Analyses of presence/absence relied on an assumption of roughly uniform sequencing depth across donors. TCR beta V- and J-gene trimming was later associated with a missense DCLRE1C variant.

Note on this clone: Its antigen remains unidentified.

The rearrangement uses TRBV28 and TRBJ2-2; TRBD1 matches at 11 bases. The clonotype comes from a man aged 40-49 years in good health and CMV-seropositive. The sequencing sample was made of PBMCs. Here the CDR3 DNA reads TGTGCCAGCAGTTCCAAGGGCGGGACAGGGGGTTTCCTCGGGGAGCTGTTTTTT. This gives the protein CASSSKGGTGGFLGELFF.